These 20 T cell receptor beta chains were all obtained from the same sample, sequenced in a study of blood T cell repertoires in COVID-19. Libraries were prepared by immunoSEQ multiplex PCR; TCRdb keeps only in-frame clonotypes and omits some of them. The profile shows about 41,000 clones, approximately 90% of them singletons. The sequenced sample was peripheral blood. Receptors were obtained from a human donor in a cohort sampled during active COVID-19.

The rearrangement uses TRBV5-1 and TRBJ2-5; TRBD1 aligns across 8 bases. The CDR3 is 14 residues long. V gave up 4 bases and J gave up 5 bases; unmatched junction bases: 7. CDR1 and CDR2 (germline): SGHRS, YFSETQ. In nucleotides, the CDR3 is TGCGCCAGCAGCACCGGACAGGGCGGGGAGACCCAGTACTTC. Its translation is CASSTGQGGETQYF.

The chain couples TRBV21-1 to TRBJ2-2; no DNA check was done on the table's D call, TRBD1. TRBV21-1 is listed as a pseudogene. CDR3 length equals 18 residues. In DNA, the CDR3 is TGTGCCAGCAGCAAAGTGCCCGGACAGGATACGAACACCGGGGAGCTGTTTTTT. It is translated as CASSKVPGQDTNTGELFF.

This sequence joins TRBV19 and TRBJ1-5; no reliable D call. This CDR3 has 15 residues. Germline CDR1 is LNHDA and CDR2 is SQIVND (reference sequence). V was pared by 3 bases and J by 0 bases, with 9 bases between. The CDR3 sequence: CASSIEQNSNQPQHF. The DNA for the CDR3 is TGTGCCAGTAGTATTGAGCAAAATAGCAATCAGCCCCAGCATTTT.

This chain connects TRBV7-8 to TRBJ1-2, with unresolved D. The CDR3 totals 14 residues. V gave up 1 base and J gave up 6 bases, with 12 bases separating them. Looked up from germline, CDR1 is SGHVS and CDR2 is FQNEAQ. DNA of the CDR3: TGTGCCAGCAGCTTAGGGAGCATGGGAGATGGCTACACCTTC. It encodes CASSLGSMGDGYTF.

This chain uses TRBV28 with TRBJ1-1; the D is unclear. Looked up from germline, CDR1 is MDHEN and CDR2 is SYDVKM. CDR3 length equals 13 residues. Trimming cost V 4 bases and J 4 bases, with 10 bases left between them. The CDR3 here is CASSSRGFTEAFF. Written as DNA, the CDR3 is TGTGCCAGCAGTTCCCGGGGATTCACTGAAGCTTTCTTT.

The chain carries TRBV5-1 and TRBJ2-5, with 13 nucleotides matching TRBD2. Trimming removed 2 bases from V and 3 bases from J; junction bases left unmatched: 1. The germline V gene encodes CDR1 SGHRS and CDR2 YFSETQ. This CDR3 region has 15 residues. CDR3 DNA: TGCGCCAGCAGCTTAACTAGCGGGAGGGAAGAGACCCAGTACTTC. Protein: CASSLTSGREETQYF.

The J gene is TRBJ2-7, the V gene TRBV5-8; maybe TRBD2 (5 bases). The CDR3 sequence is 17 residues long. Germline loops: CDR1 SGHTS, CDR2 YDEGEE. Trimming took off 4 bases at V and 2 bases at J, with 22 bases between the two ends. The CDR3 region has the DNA TGTGCCAGCAGCCAATATGAGAGGGCGGACGAAACCTACGAGCAGTACTTC. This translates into CASSQYERADETYEQYF. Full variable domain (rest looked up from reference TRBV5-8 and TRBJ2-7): EAGVTQSPTHLIKTRGQQATLRCSPISGHTSVYWYQQALGLGLQFLLWYDEGEERNRGNFPPRFSGRQFPNYSSELNVNALELEDSALYLCASSQYERADETYEQYFGPGTRLTVT.

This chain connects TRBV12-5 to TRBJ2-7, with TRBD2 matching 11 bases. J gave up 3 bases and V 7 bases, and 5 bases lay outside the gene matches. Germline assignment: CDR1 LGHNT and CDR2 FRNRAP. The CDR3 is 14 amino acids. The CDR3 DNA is TGTGCTAGTGCCCCGGGACTAGCGGTCTACGAGCAGTACTTC. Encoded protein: CASAPGLAVYEQYF. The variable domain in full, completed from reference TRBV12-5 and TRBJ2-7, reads DARVTQTPRHKVTEMGQEVTMRCQPILGHNTVFWYRQTMMQGLELLAYFRNRAPLDDSGMPKDRFSAEMPDATLATLKIQPSEPRDSAVYFCASAPGLAVYEQYFGPGTRLTVT.

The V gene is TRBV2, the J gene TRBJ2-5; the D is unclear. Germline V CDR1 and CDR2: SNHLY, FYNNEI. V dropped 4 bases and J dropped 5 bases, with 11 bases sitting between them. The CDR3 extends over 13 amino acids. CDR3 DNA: TGTGCCAGCAGTGCGGGTAGTGGGGAGACCCAGTACTTC. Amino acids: CASSAGSGETQYF.

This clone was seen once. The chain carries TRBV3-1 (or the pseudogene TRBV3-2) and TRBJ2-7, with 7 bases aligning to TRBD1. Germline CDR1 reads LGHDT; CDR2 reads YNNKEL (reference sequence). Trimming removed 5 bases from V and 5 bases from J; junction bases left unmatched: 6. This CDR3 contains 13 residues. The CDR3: CASSYRGSDEQYF. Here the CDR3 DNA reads TGTGCCAGCAGCTACAGGGGAAGCGACGAGCAGTACTTC.

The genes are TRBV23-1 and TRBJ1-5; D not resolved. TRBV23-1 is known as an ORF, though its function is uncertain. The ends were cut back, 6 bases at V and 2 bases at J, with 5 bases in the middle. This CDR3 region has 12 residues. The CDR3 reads CASRTGNQPQHF. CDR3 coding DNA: TGCGCCAGCAGAACAGGCAATCAGCCCCAGCATTTT.

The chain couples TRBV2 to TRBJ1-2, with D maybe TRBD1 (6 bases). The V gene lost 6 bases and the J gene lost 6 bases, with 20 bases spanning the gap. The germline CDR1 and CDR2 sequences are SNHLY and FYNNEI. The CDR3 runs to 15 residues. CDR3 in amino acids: CASSPRSDSEDGYTF. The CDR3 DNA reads TGTGCCAGCAGCCCCCGTTCGGACAGTGAGGATGGCTACACCTTC.

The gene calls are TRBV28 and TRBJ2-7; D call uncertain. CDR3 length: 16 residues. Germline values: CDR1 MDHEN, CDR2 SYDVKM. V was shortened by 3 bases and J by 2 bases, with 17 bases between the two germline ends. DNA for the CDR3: TGTGCCAGCAGTTTTATGGAGTTCAAAACAACCTACGAGCAGTACTTC. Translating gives CASSFMEFKTTYEQYF.

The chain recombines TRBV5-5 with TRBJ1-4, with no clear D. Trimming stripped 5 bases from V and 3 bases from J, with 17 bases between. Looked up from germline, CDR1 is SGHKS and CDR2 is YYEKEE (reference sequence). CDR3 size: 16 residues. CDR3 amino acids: CASSKASLLPNEKLFF. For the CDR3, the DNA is TGTGCCAGCAGTAAAGCCTCGCTGCTACCTAATGAAAAACTGTTTTTT.

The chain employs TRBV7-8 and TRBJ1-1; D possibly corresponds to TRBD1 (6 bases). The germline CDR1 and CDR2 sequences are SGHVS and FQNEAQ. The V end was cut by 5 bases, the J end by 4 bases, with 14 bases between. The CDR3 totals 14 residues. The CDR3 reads CASSPFRDITEAFF. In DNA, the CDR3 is TGTGCCAGCAGCCCCTTTAGGGACATCACTGAAGCTTTCTTT.

The CDR3, as DNA: TGTGCCAGCAGCTTGTTCTTGACAGTCACAGATACGCAGTATTTT. This sequence encodes CASSLFLTVTDTQYF. V usage is TRBV5-6 and J usage is TRBJ2-3; D perhaps matches TRBD1 (5 bases). Germline V gene data show CDR1 as SGHDT and CDR2 as YYEEEE. The CDR3 contains 15 residues. V was cut by 1 base and J by 2 bases, with 11 bases left in between.

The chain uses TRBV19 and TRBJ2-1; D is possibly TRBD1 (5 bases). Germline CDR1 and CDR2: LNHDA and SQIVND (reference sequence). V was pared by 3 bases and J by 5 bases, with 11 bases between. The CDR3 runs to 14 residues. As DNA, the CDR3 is TGTGCCAGTAGTATGGTCTCCAGGGACAATGAGCAGTTCTTC. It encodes CASSMVSRDNEQFF.

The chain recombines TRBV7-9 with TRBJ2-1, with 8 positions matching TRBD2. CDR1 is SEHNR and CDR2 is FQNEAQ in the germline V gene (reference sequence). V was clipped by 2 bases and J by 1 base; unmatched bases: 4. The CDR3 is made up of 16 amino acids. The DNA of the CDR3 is TGTGCCAGCAGCTTAAAGCGGGAGATGTCCTACAATGAGCAGTTCTTC. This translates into CASSLKREMSYNEQFF.

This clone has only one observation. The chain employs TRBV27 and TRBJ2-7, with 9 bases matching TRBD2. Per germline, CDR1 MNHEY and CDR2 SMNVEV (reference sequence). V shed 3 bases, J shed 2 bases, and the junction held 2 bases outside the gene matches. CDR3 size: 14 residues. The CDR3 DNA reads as TGTGCCAGCAGTTTTAGCGGGAGTCCCTACGAGCAGTACTTC. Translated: CASSFSGSPYEQYF.

For the CDR3, the DNA is TGTGCCAGCAGTTTTGGGGGACAGGGGGCAAGGACCTACGAGCAGTACTTC. This translates into CASSFGGQGARTYEQYF. The chain combines TRBV28 with TRBJ2-7; TRBD1 matches at 12 bases. From germline, CDR1 is MDHEN and CDR2 SYDVKM. The ends lost 3 bases at V and 2 bases at J; junction bases unmatched: 8. The CDR3 is 17 residues long.